The 28 T cell receptor beta chains presented below share a single source sample, sequenced in a study of CD8 T cells in ankylosing spondylitis. TCRdb redid the calling of the 5' RACE reads with MiXCR, one entry per CDR3 protein. The sample includes around 770,000 distinct CDR3 sequences, approximately 12% seen only once; the top ten take approximately 0.51%. These receptors are not linked to any known antigen. Study-level findings and limits: Fewer than 10 highly homologous variants made up a TCR beta motif that seemed to typify ankylosing spondylitis blood.

The specimen sequenced was blood, either unsorted or a sorted T cell fraction (not recorded which). These receptors came from a male donor with ankylosing spondylitis.

The chain carries TRBV20-1 and TRBJ1-2, with D unclear. The CDR3 runs 13 residues. Trimming shortened V by 6 bases and J by 5 bases, and 16 bases separated the two germline ends. In germline, CDR1 is DFQATT, CDR2 SNEGSKA (reference sequence). CDR3 in DNA: TGCAGTGCAAGACCTCAACAGAATTATGGCTACACCTTC. This sequence encodes CSARPQQNYGYTF.

This clonotype turned up a few times. J is TRBJ2-3 and V is TRBV9, with TRBD2 identical over 7 bases. Germline CDR1 SGDLS, CDR2 YYNGEE. V was clipped by 2 bases and J by 4 bases; unmatched bases: 4. The CDR3 contains 14 residues. Here the CDR3 reads CASSVSGGSDTQYF. The CDR3 bases are TGTGCCAGCAGCGTTTCGGGGGGTTCAGATACGCAGTATTTT.

This clonotype was recorded many times. The CDR3 DNA reads as TGCGCCAGCAGCTTACGAAGCGGAAGCACAGATACGCAGTATTTT. It encodes CASSLRSGSTDTQYF. The rearrangement links TRBV5-1 to TRBJ2-3, with TRBD2 as a possible D gene (5 bases). CDR3 length equals 15 residues. The V gene lost 2 bases and the J gene lost 0 bases, with 10 bases spanning the gap. Germline CDR1 reads SGHRS; CDR2 reads YFSETQ.

The chain uses TRBV5-4 and TRBJ2-4; TRBD2 aligns across 8 bases. Germline CDR1 reads SGHNT; CDR2 reads YYREEE (reference sequence). The CDR3 spans 14 residues. The J segment lost 4 bases and the V segment lost 3 bases, leaving 3 bases of the junction unmatched. The CDR3 sequence: CASSSGLEKNIQYF. In DNA, the CDR3 is TGTGCCAGCAGCTCGGGACTAGAGAAAAACATTCAGTACTTC.

This clonotype came up many times. The V gene is TRBV5-1, the J gene TRBJ1-1, with 7 nucleotides matching TRBD1. This CDR3 spans 16 amino acids. Trimming at V came to 0 bases and at J to 1 base, leaving 6 bases not matched to a gene. CDR1 and CDR2 from the germline V gene are SGHRS and YFSETQ. CDR3 amino acids: CASSLGKGARNTEAFF. CDR3 bases: TGCGCCAGCAGCTTGGGGAAGGGGGCGCGGAACACTGAAGCTTTCTTT.

The rearrangement uses TRBV20-1 and TRBJ2-3; 7 bases are a match to TRBD1. With 5 bases clipped from V and 2 bases from J, the junction kept 4 bases outside the gene matches. This CDR3 spans 13 amino acids. Germline CDR1 reads DFQATT; CDR2 reads SNEGSKA (reference sequence). CDR3: CSASGQPTDTQYF. The CDR3 DNA reads as TGCAGTGCTTCGGGACAGCCCACAGATACGCAGTATTTT.

This clonotype was found a few times. CDR3 in amino acids: CASSLASWGARTF. CDR3 bases: TGTGCCAGCAGCTTAGCTTCCTGGGGGGCGAGGACCTTC. The chain carries TRBV7-2 and TRBJ1-2, with a weak D call TRBD1 (6 bases). The germline V and J ends were trimmed by 0 bases and 14 bases, with 16 bases remaining between them. This CDR3 comprises 13 residues. From germline, CDR1 is SGHTA and CDR2 FQGNSA.

This clonotype was recorded a few times. The chain is built from TRBV5-1 and TRBJ2-7, with D unresolved. This CDR3 is built from 13 residues. V was trimmed by 4 bases and J by 0 bases, leaving 8 bases between them. Germline V gene sequence: CDR1 SGHRS, CDR2 YFSETQ. DNA for the CDR3: TGCGCCAGCAGCGACTTTTACTCCTACGAGCAGTACTTC. This translates into CASSDFYSYEQYF.

This clonotype came up a few times. The chain joins TRBV7-2 to TRBJ2-7, with 8 bases aligning to TRBD2. The CDR3 loop spans 13 amino acids. Germline assignment: CDR1 SGHTA and CDR2 FQGNSA. V was pared by 1 base and J by 7 bases, with 3 bases of the junction left unmatched. As DNA, the CDR3 is TGTGCCAGCAGCTTAGGGCGGGAGGTGGAGCAGTACTTC. It yields the protein CASSLGREVEQYF.

The chain uses TRBV7-2 and TRBJ2-3; D gene uncertain. The CDR3 runs 15 residues. Germline V lookup: CDR1 SGHTA, CDR2 FQGNSA. Trimming took off 1 base at V and 10 bases at J, with 18 bases between the two ends. The CDR3 reads CASSLGGPGPLAQYF. CDR3 nucleotide sequence: TGTGCCAGCAGCTTAGGTGGCCCAGGTCCCCTCGCGCAGTATTTT.

This clonotype was picked up many times. The V gene is TRBV29-1, the J gene TRBJ1-1; possibly TRBD1 for D (5 bases). The CDR3 has 14 amino acids. Trimming removed 0 bases from V and 7 bases from J, with 15 bases in between. In germline, CDR1 is SQVTM, CDR2 ANQGSEA. CDR3: CSVEDRKGESEAFF. CDR3 nucleotides: TGCAGCGTTGAAGATCGAAAAGGGGAAAGTGAAGCTTTCTTT.

This clonotype has ten or more counts. The rearrangement uses TRBV20-1 and TRBJ2-7; 8 bases align to TRBD1. The V gene's germline CDR1 is DFQATT and CDR2 SNEGSKA (reference sequence). This CDR3 spans 16 amino acids. The J segment lost 4 bases and the V segment lost 6 bases, leaving 17 bases of the junction unmatched. CDR3 nucleotide sequence: TGCAGTGCCCCTGGTCGAGACAGGGGTGGATCTTACGAGCAGTACTTC. This sequence encodes CSAPGRDRGGSYEQYF.

This clonotype was counted between two and nine times. The rearrangement links TRBV6-2 or TRBV6-3 to TRBJ2-1; D remains unclear. V was shortened by 1 base and J by 6 bases, with 7 bases between the two germline ends. The germline CDR1 and CDR2 sequences are MNHEY and SVGEGT. The CDR3 runs 13 residues. The CDR3 nucleotides are TGTGCCAGCAGTTACTTACAGATCAATGAGCAGTTCTTC. It translates to CASSYLQINEQFF.

This clonotype was observed at least ten times. The rearrangement links TRBV5-1 to TRBJ2-5, with no clear D. Germline assignment: CDR1 SGHRS and CDR2 YFSETQ. This CDR3 region has 16 residues. Deletions cut 6 bases from V and 5 bases from J, with 23 bases between. DNA for the CDR3: TGCGCCAGCAACCTCGTCAGCGTCTCGGGTGTGGAGACCCAGTACTTC. This sequence encodes CASNLVSVSGVETQYF.

The table lists this clonotype with a few counts. The V and J genes are TRBV7-2 and TRBJ2-7; unclear D gene. Germline V gene lookup returns CDR1 SGHTA and CDR2 FQGNSA. CDR3 size: 13 residues. The V gene lost 5 bases and the J gene lost 1 base, with 9 bases spanning the gap. This chain's CDR3 is CASSPARSYEQYF. The CDR3 DNA is TGTGCCAGCAGCCCCGCGCGTTCCTACGAGCAGTACTTC.

The chain carries TRBV20-1 and TRBJ1-4; no clear D gene. V was pared by 0 bases and J by 7 bases, with 15 bases between. CDR1 is DFQATT and CDR2 is SNEGSKA in the germline V gene (reference sequence). The CDR3 has 15 residues. The CDR3 DNA reads TGCAGTGCTAGAGACTCCGGGTTATTCGGTGAAAAACTGTTTTTT. It codes for CSARDSGLFGEKLFF.

This clonotype has more than one count but fewer than ten. This chain connects TRBV7-9 to TRBJ2-1, with D unclear. Germline V gives CDR1 SEHNR, CDR2 FQNEAQ (reference sequence). This CDR3 contains 15 residues. Trimming left V 5 bases short and J 3 bases short, with 14 bases between. CDR3 sequence: CASSTRTEIYNEQFF. Written as DNA, the CDR3 is TGTGCCAGCAGCACCCGGACGGAGATCTACAATGAGCAGTTCTTC.

This clonotype has a count of ten or more. The gene calls are TRBV12-3 or TRBV12-4 and TRBJ2-7; 11 positions match TRBD2. V dropped 5 bases and J dropped 0; count of bases not matched to a gene: 9. The CDR3 sequence is 17 residues long. This chain's CDR3 is CASSPGTSGPRSYEQYF. DNA for the CDR3: TGTGCCAGCAGTCCGGGGACTAGCGGACCACGCTCCTACGAGCAGTACTTC.

V gene TRBV5-6 combines with J gene TRBJ2-1, with 7 positions matching TRBD2. V lost 2 bases to trimming and J lost 7 bases; unmatched junction nucleotides: 6. The germline CDR1 and CDR2 sequences are SGHDT and YYEEEE. This CDR3 spans 14 amino acids. CDR3 sequence: CASSLGGRGNEQFF. Written as DNA, the CDR3 is TGTGCCAGCAGCTTAGGCGGGAGAGGTAATGAGCAGTTCTTC. The whole variable domain, remainder taken from reference TRBV5-6 and TRBJ2-1, is DAGVTQSPTHLIKTRGQQVTLRCSPKSGHDTVSWYQQALGQGPQFIFQYYEEEERQRGNFPDRFSGHQFPNYSSELNVNALLLGDSALYLCASSLGGRGNEQFFGPGTRLTVL.

The chain employs TRBV20-1 and TRBJ2-7; 10 nucleotides agree with TRBD2. CDR1 is DFQATT and CDR2 is SNEGSKA in the germline V gene (reference sequence). Unmatched junction bases numbered 5, after V lost 3 bases and J lost 3 bases. This CDR3 spans 14 amino acids. DNA for the CDR3: TGCAGTGCTAGCGGGACTAGCGTACGCTACGAGCAGTACTTC. As protein: CSASGTSVRYEQYF.

The chain is built from TRBV10-3 and TRBJ1-2, with unresolved D. V was clipped by 3 bases and J by 0 bases, with 8 bases between them. The CDR3 covers 14 residues. Germline CDR1 reads ENHRY; CDR2 reads SYGVKD. The CDR3 DNA reads as TGTGCCATCAGTGATAGTGGCACTAACTATGGCTACACCTTC. Translating it yields CAISDSGTNYGYTF.

This clonotype was seen many times. The chain employs TRBV20-1 and TRBJ2-3; D is perhaps TRBD1 or TRBD2 (5 bases each). The CDR3 has 14 amino acids. V was pared by 3 bases and J by 6 bases, with 16 bases between. CDR1 and CDR2 (germline): DFQATT, SNEGSKA (reference sequence). The CDR3 is CSASPGTAQDTQYF. The CDR3 nucleotides are TGCAGTGCTAGCCCAGGGACGGCACAGGATACGCAGTATTTT.

The DNA of the CDR3 is TGTGCCAGCAGTACCCTGAGTGGGGCTAATGAAAAACTGTTTTTT. It is translated as CASSTLSGANEKLFF. J is TRBJ1-4 and V is TRBV27; no reliable D call. The V end lost 5 bases, the J end lost 3 bases, and 13 bases lay between the germline ends. Germline V gives CDR1 MNHEY, CDR2 SMNVEV (reference sequence). The CDR3 length is 15 residues.

The chain carries TRBV12-3 or TRBV12-4 and TRBJ1-2, with D hard to call. CDR3 length: 12 amino acids. The V and J ends lost 6 bases and 7 bases respectively, with 12 bases between them. CDR3 nucleotide sequence: TGTGCCAGCAGCCGTTCAAATGGTGGCTACACCTTC. Its translation: CASSRSNGGYTF.

This sequence joins TRBV4-2 and TRBJ2-5; D is tentatively TRBD1 or TRBD2 (5 bases each). Deletions cut 2 bases from V and 4 bases from J, with 11 bases between. Germline V CDR1 and CDR2: LGHNA, YNFKEQ. The CDR3 is made up of 14 amino acids. This chain's CDR3 is CASSQPGPVETQYF. CDR3 in DNA: TGTGCCAGCAGCCAACCGGGACCGGTAGAGACCCAGTACTTC.

The J gene is TRBJ2-2, the V gene TRBV11-3, with 7 bases that match TRBD1. The CDR3 spans 13 residues. V was clipped by 7 bases and J by 3 bases; unmatched bases: 2. Germline values: CDR1 SGHNT, CDR2 YENEEA. The CDR3 nucleotides read TGTGCCAGCACCCAGGGGGACACCGGGGAGCTGTTTTTT. Protein: CASTQGDTGELFF. The full variable domain, its missing parts supplied by reference TRBV11-3 and TRBJ2-2, is EAGVVQSPRYKIIEKKQPVAFWCNPISGHNTLYWYLQNLGQGPELLIRYENEEAVDDSQLPKDRFSAERLKGVDSTLKIQPAELGDSAVYLCASTQGDTGELFFGEGSRLTVL.

This clonotype showed up many times. The chain employs TRBV3-1 and TRBJ2-3; D gene ambiguous. Germline loops: CDR1 LGHDT, CDR2 YNNKEL (reference sequence). This CDR3 has 12 residues. V was clipped by 3 bases and J by 2 bases, with 3 bases between them. CDR3 in DNA: TGTGCCAGCAGCCAGACCACAGATACGCAGTATTTT. Protein: CASSQTTDTQYF.

This clonotype has more than one count but fewer than ten. V gene TRBV5-1 combines with J gene TRBJ2-7; TRBD1 is a possible D gene (5 bases). The V end was cut by 4 bases, the J end by 3 bases, with 17 bases between. Germline loops: CDR1 SGHRS, CDR2 YFSETQ. This CDR3 comprises 15 residues. CDR3 residues: CASSIAGSYLYEQYF. The DNA of the CDR3 is TGCGCCAGCAGCATAGCAGGGTCATACCTCTACGAGCAGTACTTC.